This T cell receptor beta chain was captured by sequencing in a study of cytomegalovirus exposure and HLA in healthy donors. This CDR3 is built from 13 residues. Germline V gives CDR1 GTSNPN, CDR2 SVGIG (reference sequence). V shed 2 bases and J 6 bases; nucleotides not matched to a gene: 4. Notes on this clone: Its target is not known.

Whole-study results and caveats: Published work reported that the classifier diagnosed cytomegalovirus status with high specificity and sensitivity. Rare TCR sequences predominated, though certain public TCRs were found in many donors. Researchers reported that a few CMV-associated chains were confirmed in vitro as CMV antigen-specific. TCR beta chains numbering under 200 were designated cytomegalovirus-associated.

Here immunoSEQ multiplex PCR was the method, and the copy in TCRdb shows in-frame clones only, minus some. The sample consists of 220,000 or so clones, about 90% of them appearing once. What was sequenced was PBMCs. The source is a young woman in good health and CMV-seronegative. The chain employs TRBV30 and TRBJ1-5, with 7 bases identical to TRBD1. The CDR3: CAWSKGASQPQHF. CDR3 nucleotide sequence: TGTGCCTGGAGTAAGGGGGCAAGTCAGCCCCAGCATTTT.